The next 11 T cell receptor beta chains were all read from a single sample in a study of T cells after yellow fever vaccination. A single record per CDR3 protein comes from TCRdb applying MiXCR to the 5' RACE reads. This sample has hundreds of thousands of distinct CDR3 sequences, with roughly 9.4% found just once. Source: PBMCs, taken on the day of the first yellow fever vaccination. The source is a man aged 18 to 30 who received the YFV17D yellow fever vaccine.

This sequence joins TRBV5-1 and TRBJ2-3; TRBD2 is a possible D gene (7 bases). Germline CDR1 and CDR2: SGHRS and YFSETQ. V shed 0 bases and J shed 4 bases, with 27 bases lying between them. The CDR3 length is 20 residues. Written as DNA, the CDR3 is TGCGCCAGCAGCTTGGTTAACGCGGGGGCGCCCACCTCAGAAGCAGATACGCAGTATTTT. Translated: CASSLVNAGAPTSEADTQYF.

The rearrangement uses TRBV2 and TRBJ2-3, with D possibly TRBD1 on 5 matching bases. CDR1 and CDR2 (germline): SNHLY, FYNNEI. V shed 6 bases and J shed 2 bases, with 15 bases lying between them. The CDR3 is 15 residues long. CDR3 nucleotide sequence: TGTGCCAGCAGACGACGGCAGGGATTCACAGATACGCAGTATTTT. This translates into CASRRRQGFTDTQYF. Together with reference TRBV2 and TRBJ2-3, the CDR3 gives the full variable domain: EPEVTQTPSHQVTQMGQEVILRCVPISNHLYFYWYRQILGQKVEFLVSFYNNEISEKSEIFDDQFSVERPDGSNFTLKIRSTKLEDSAMYFCASRRRQGFTDTQYFGPGTRLTVL.

This clonotype occurred a few times. CDR3 sequence: CASSDQGQGGGYTF. The CDR3, as DNA: TGTGCCAGCAGTGATCAAGGACAGGGTGGGGGCTACACCTTC. The J gene is TRBJ1-2, the V gene TRBV6-4, with TRBD1 matching 8 bases. CDR3 length equals 14 residues. The V gene's germline CDR1 is MRHNA and CDR2 SNTAGT. V lost 3 bases, J lost 8 bases, and 8 bases stayed unmatched.

This clonotype came up a few times. V is TRBV7-9 and J is TRBJ1-4; 9 bases line up with TRBD1. From germline, CDR1 is SEHNR and CDR2 FQNEAQ (reference sequence). CDR3 length equals 17 residues. Unmatched junction bases numbered 7, after V lost 5 bases and J lost 0 bases. Here the CDR3 reads CASSEDRGFATNEKLFF. CDR3 DNA: TGTGCCAGCAGCGAGGACAGGGGATTTGCAACTAATGAAAAACTGTTTTTT. Based on the CDR3 plus reference TRBV7-9 and TRBJ1-4, the full variable domain is DTGVSQNPRHKITKRGQNVTFRCDPISEHNRLYWYRQTLGQGPEFLTYFQNEAQLEKSRLLSDRFSAERPKGSFSTLEIQRTEQGDSAMYLCASSEDRGFATNEKLFFGSGTQLSVL.

There are many counts of this clonotype. The genes are TRBV12-3 or TRBV12-4 and TRBJ1-1; D unclear. V was trimmed by 3 bases and J by 2 bases, leaving 7 bases between them. The CDR3 extends over 13 amino acids. CDR3 bases: TGTGCCAGCAGTTTTACGACAAACACTGAAGCTTTCTTT. Amino acid sequence: CASSFTTNTEAFF.

This clonotype was picked up a small number of times. The chain is built from TRBV7-3 and TRBJ1-1; the D gene is possibly TRBD1 (6 bases). This CDR3 comprises 17 residues. Per the germline V gene, CDR1 is SGHTA and CDR2 is FQGTGA. Trimming stripped 0 bases from V and 6 bases from J, with 20 bases between. The CDR3 nucleotides are TGTGCCAGCAGCTTAACGGGGACTGGAGGGGGACGGGCTGAAGCTTTCTTT. As protein: CASSLTGTGGGRAEAFF. Complete variable domain (other parts from reference TRBV7-3 and TRBJ1-1): GAGVSQTPSNKVTEKGKYVELRCDPISGHTALYWYRQSLGQGPEFLIYFQGTGAADDSGLPNDRFFAVRPEGSVSTLKIQRTERGDSAVYLCASSLTGTGGGRAEAFFGQGTRLTVV.

This clonotype was seen only a few times. This sequence joins TRBV5-1 and TRBJ1-4, with 11 positions matching TRBD1. There are 15 residues in the CDR3. Germline assignment: CDR1 SGHRS and CDR2 YFSETQ. With V trimmed by 1 base and J by 11 bases, 7 bases remained unmatched. CDR3 protein: CASSLQDRGPEKLFF. In DNA form, the CDR3 reads TGCGCCAGCAGCTTGCAGGACAGGGGGCCGGAGAAACTGTTTTTT.

In this sample, this clonotype turned up many times. V gene TRBV12-3 or TRBV12-4 combines with J gene TRBJ2-7; D is undetermined. V was trimmed by 2 bases and J by 3 bases, leaving 11 bases between them. This CDR3 has 14 amino acids. CDR3 sequence reads: CASSLNRNNYEQYF. DNA for the CDR3: TGTGCCAGCAGTTTAAACCGCAACAACTACGAGCAGTACTTC.

There are a few counts of this clonotype. The chain couples TRBV7-6 to TRBJ2-3; 8 bases fit TRBD2. There are 16 residues in the CDR3. Trimming at V came to 5 bases and at J to 4 bases, leaving 11 bases not matched to a gene. Germline V gives CDR1 SGHVS, CDR2 FNYEAQ. The CDR3 reads CASSGIAGPPADTQYF. Written as DNA, the CDR3 is TGTGCCAGCAGCGGGATAGCGGGGCCCCCCGCAGATACGCAGTATTTT.

The chain carries TRBV25-1 and TRBJ2-1; 8 nucleotides match TRBD2. CDR3 size: 14 residues. Trimming took 3 bases from V and 7 from J; bases not matched to a gene: 5. Germline V gene data show CDR1 as MGHDK and CDR2 as SYGVNS. This CDR3 reads CASSDPGGPNEQFF. CDR3 DNA sequence: TGTGCCAGCAGTGATCCGGGGGGGCCGAATGAGCAGTTCTTC.

The V and J genes are TRBV5-1 and TRBJ2-2, with no clear D. Deletions cut 0 bases from V and 1 base from J, with 7 bases between. The CDR3 runs to 15 residues. Germline-derived CDR1 and CDR2 are SGHRS and YFSETQ. CDR3 loop: CASSLATVNTGELFF. The DNA of the CDR3 is TGCGCCAGCAGCTTGGCTACAGTGAACACCGGGGAGCTGTTTTTT.